A single sample gave rise to the 14 T cell receptor beta chains below, sequenced in a study of CD8+ T cells in alopecia areata. The treatment is: oral pan-JAK inhibitor, 5-10 mg twice daily. Sequencing used cDNA as its template, made by extracting RNA and reverse transcribing it. Produced via immunoSEQ multiplex PCR; TCRdb's table is partial and in-frame only. Of 180,000 or so clones in the sample, roughly 63% were seen once. The specimen comprised CD4+ T cells sorted from blood, sampled between weeks 55 and 65, from a patient treated with tofacitinib. All receptors derive from a human donor with alopecia areata.

The chain links TRBV19 to TRBJ2-5; unclear D gene. V shed 5 bases and J shed 1 base, with 8 bases lying between them. This CDR3 has 13 residues. The germline V gene encodes CDR1 LNHDA and CDR2 SQIVND (reference sequence). CDR3 region: CASSPRAQETQYF. The CDR3 region has the DNA TGTGCCAGTAGTCCCCGGGCCCAAGAGACCCAGTACTTC.

CDR3 nucleotides: TGTGCCAGCAGTTCGACAGGGGTTACGGGGGAGCAGTACTTC. This gives the protein CASSSTGVTGEQYF. This sequence joins TRBV27 and TRBJ2-7, with TRBD1 identical over 8 bases. Germline V CDR1 and CDR2: MNHEY, SMNVEV (reference sequence). The J segment lost 7 bases and the V segment lost 4 bases, leaving 9 bases of the junction unmatched. The CDR3 consists of 14 residues.

This clone has more than one count but fewer than ten. This chain uses TRBV30 with TRBJ2-3; 9 nucleotides line up with TRBD2. This CDR3 is 15 amino acids long. Germline CDR1 GTSNPN, CDR2 SVGIG (reference sequence). Trimming cost V 0 bases and J 6 bases; bases outside gene matches: 7. CDR3 residues: CAWSVSRGGRDTQYF. The CDR3 DNA sequence: TGTGCCTGGAGTGTTTCGCGGGGGGGCCGTGATACGCAGTATTTT.

This chain joins TRBV29-1 and TRBJ2-2; D unresolved. CDR3 size: 14 residues. The germline V and J ends were trimmed by 5 bases and 6 bases, with 16 bases remaining between them. Germline CDR1 SQVTM, CDR2 ANQGSEA. The CDR3 here is CSVSMSREAGELFF. The CDR3 nucleotides read TGCAGCGTTTCAATGTCCCGAGAGGCCGGGGAGCTGTTTTTT.

The CDR3 nucleotides read TGTGCCAGCAGCCCCGAGGGCAGGGGCGAGGATGGCTACACCTTC. Protein: CASSPEGRGEDGYTF. The chain is built from TRBV7-2 and TRBJ1-2, with D possibly matching TRBD1 (6 bases). Trimming took off 5 bases at V and 6 bases at J, with 19 bases between the two ends. This CDR3 is 15 amino acids long. Germline CDR1 reads SGHTA; CDR2 reads FQGNSA.

This rearrangement joins TRBV30 to TRBJ2-7; TRBD2 is a possible D gene (6 bases). The V and J ends lost 3 bases and 3 bases respectively, with 18 bases between them. There are 15 residues in the CDR3. CDR1 is GTSNPN and CDR2 is SVGIG in the germline V gene (reference sequence). CDR3 in amino acids: CAWRGGRSIVYEQYF. CDR3 DNA sequence: TGTGCCTGGAGGGGGGGTAGGTCTATCGTCTACGAGCAGTACTTC.

The chain couples TRBV13 to TRBJ2-5; maybe TRBD1 (5 bases). There are 14 residues in the CDR3. V gave up 1 base and J gave up 5 bases, with 11 bases separating them. Germline V lookup: CDR1 PRHDT, CDR2 FYEKMQ (reference sequence). The CDR3 is CASSLEGQPETQYF. The CDR3 DNA is TGTGCCAGCAGCTTAGAGGGGCAGCCCGAGACCCAGTACTTC.

The V and J genes are TRBV7-9 and TRBJ2-5; 12 bases fit TRBD1. Germline V gene lookup returns CDR1 SEHNR and CDR2 FQNEAQ (reference sequence). This CDR3 is 19 amino acids long. V shed 4 bases and J 4 bases; nucleotides not matched to a gene: 16. The CDR3 reads CASSSGTGGAGVPGETQYF. The CDR3 DNA is TGTGCCAGCAGCTCCGGGACAGGGGGCGCGGGAGTCCCCGGAGAGACCCAGTACTTC.

Turning to this clone: At one boundary the junction diverges from the germline segment, which might be a read error. In DNA, the CDR3 is TGTGCCAGCAGCTTACTAGCATATGGAGACACCATATATTTT. Translated, it gives CASSLLAYGDTIYF. The chain recombines TRBV7-6 with TRBJ1-3; no definite D call. Germline loops: CDR1 SGHVS, CDR2 FNYEAQ. CDR3 size: 14 residues.

This chain connects TRBV6-5 to TRBJ2-3, with TRBD1 as a possible D gene (6 bases). The CDR3 is made up of 15 amino acids. Trimming removed 4 bases from V and 0 bases from J, with 11 bases in between. The V gene's germline CDR1 is MNHEY and CDR2 SVGAGI. The CDR3 loop is CASSFGTKSTDTQYF. CDR3 coding DNA: TGTGCCAGCAGTTTCGGGACAAAGAGCACAGATACGCAGTATTTT.

The chain joins TRBV15 to TRBJ1-1; D is ambiguous. Trimming pared 5 bases from V and 0 bases from J, leaving 7 bases between. This CDR3 is built from 13 residues. Per the germline V gene, CDR1 is LNHNV and CDR2 is YYDKDF (reference sequence). The CDR3 sequence is CATSGPMNTEAFF. DNA of the CDR3: TGTGCCACCAGCGGTCCGATGAACACTGAAGCTTTCTTT. Full variable domain (missing parts from reference TRBV15 and TRBJ1-1): DAMVIQNPRYQVTQFGKPVTLSCSQTLNHNVMYWYQQKSSQAPKLLFHYYDKDFNNEADTPDNFQSRRPNTSFCFLDIRSPGLGDTAMYLCATSGPMNTEAFFGQGTRLTVV.

This rearrangement joins TRBV29-1 to TRBJ1-2; D remains ambiguous. Per the germline V gene, CDR1 is SQVTM and CDR2 is ANQGSEA. This CDR3 spans 12 amino acids. Trimming cost V 4 bases and J 2 bases, with 8 bases left between them. CDR3 sequence: CSVASGNYGYTF. DNA of the CDR3: TGCAGCGTTGCCTCAGGCAACTATGGCTACACCTTC.

A few counts support this clone. The rearrangement links TRBV13 to TRBJ2-3; tentatively, D is TRBD2 (6 bases). This CDR3 comprises 15 residues. Between the trimmed V and J ends, which lost 0 bases and 1 base, there was a span of 8 bases. The V gene's germline CDR1 is PRHDT and CDR2 FYEKMQ (reference sequence). The CDR3 DNA reads as TGTGCCAGCAGCTTAGGCCCGGGGGGCACAGATACGCAGTATTTT. Protein: CASSLGPGGTDTQYF.

V and J are TRBV5-1 and TRBJ2-7, with D unclear. This CDR3 contains 13 residues. The V and J ends lost 2 bases and 6 bases respectively, with 12 bases between them. Germline loops: CDR1 SGHRS, CDR2 YFSETQ. In DNA, the CDR3 is TGCGCCAGCAGCTTAAAGGTTGGTGGCGAGCAGTACTTC. As protein: CASSLKVGGEQYF. Drawing the rest from reference TRBV5-1 and TRBJ2-7, the complete variable domain is KAGVTQTPRYLIKTRGQQVTLSCSPISGHRSVSWYQQTPGQGLQFLFEYFSETQRNKGNFPGRFSGRQFSNSRSEMNVSTLELGDSALYLCASSLKVGGEQYFGPGTRLTVT.